Each of the 4 T cell receptor beta chains below was sequenced from the same sample in a study of blood T cells in healthy people across ages. A second PCR, run for 7 to 11 cycles, used a sample-barcoded 5' primer plus a J-beta primer mix. Via MiXCR, TCRdb re-called the 5' RACE reads, giving one row per CDR3 protein. Of some 1.5 million distinct CDR3 sequences listed, 42% were seen once; the top ten hold under 5%. Sequences were obtained from blood. These receptors all come from a woman aged 18-29 years in good health.

The V call is TRBV15, the J call TRBJ1-1; D is uncertain. From germline, CDR1 is LNHNV and CDR2 YYDKDF (reference sequence). CDR3 length equals 12 residues. Deletions cut 8 bases from V and 2 bases from J, with 9 bases between. This chain's CDR3 is CATGQLNTEAFF. The CDR3 nucleotides are TGTGCCACCGGGCAGCTAAACACTGAAGCTTTCTTT.

The chain combines TRBV27 with TRBJ1-4; 7 bases agree with TRBD1. This CDR3 comprises 13 residues. The ends lost 8 bases at V and 8 bases at J; junction bases unmatched: 8. CDR1 MNHEY and CDR2 SMNVEV come from the germline V gene (reference sequence). This chain's CDR3 is CASRDSGLEKLFF. In nucleotides, the CDR3 is TGTGCCAGCCGGGACAGTGGATTAGAAAAACTGTTTTTT.

The V gene is TRBV7-3, the J gene TRBJ2-5, with TRBD1 matching over 9 bases. CDR3 length equals 15 residues. The V and J ends lost 5 bases and 5 bases, in that order; junction bases with no gene match: 9. CDR1 is SGHTA, CDR2 FQGTGA, per germline. This CDR3 is CASSLPTGTGETQYF. The CDR3 DNA is TGTGCCAGCAGCCTCCCCACCGGGACAGGGGAGACCCAGTACTTC.

The chain carries TRBV7-6 and TRBJ2-3; D is perhaps TRBD1 or TRBD2 (5 bases each). Trimming cost V 8 bases and J 10 bases, with 16 bases left between them. Germline V CDR1 and CDR2: SGHVS, FNYEAQ. The CDR3 sequence is 12 residues long. The CDR3 sequence is CASGDALWAQYF. DNA of the CDR3: TGTGCCAGCGGGGACGCTCTATGGGCGCAGTATTTT.